Below are 23 T cell receptor beta chains sequenced from a single sample in a study of early T cells in non-severe SARS-CoV-2 infection. TCRdb processed the 5' RACE reads anew with MiXCR; each CDR3 protein has one entry. The data show about 64,000 distinct CDR3 sequences, around 10% seen once. The specimen was whole blood, collected at baseline. The receptors come from an adult who was a healthcare worker with PCR-confirmed SARS-CoV-2 infection or an uninfected control (not recorded which).

This clonotype was seen a few times. The chain recombines TRBV11-1 with TRBJ2-5; 9 bases agree with TRBD1. Trimming cost V 5 bases and J 2 bases; bases outside gene matches: 6. There are 15 residues in the CDR3. Germline CDR1 and CDR2: SGHAT and FQDESV (reference sequence). CDR3 loop: CASSAGTGHQETQYF. CDR3 DNA sequence: TGTGCCAGCAGCGCCGGGACAGGGCATCAAGAGACCCAGTACTTC.

This chain links TRBV29-1 with TRBJ2-3; 11 bases map to TRBD1. V was clipped by 6 bases and J by 4 bases; unmatched bases: 6. The CDR3 covers 14 residues. Germline V gives CDR1 SQVTM, CDR2 ANQGSEA. The CDR3 DNA reads TGCAGCGTCCCTGGACAGGGGGCTGCAGATACGCAGTATTTT. Translation gives CSVPGQGAADTQYF.

The table lists this clonotype with a few counts. J is TRBJ2-7 and V is TRBV7-2, with D perhaps assigned TRBD1 or TRBD2 (5 bases each). Trimming stripped 1 base from V and 0 bases from J, with 19 bases between. Germline lookup yields CDR1 SGHTA and CDR2 FQGNSA. This CDR3 spans 18 amino acids. CDR3 protein: CASSLVVGGSGGSYEQYF. For the CDR3, the DNA is TGTGCCAGCAGCTTAGTAGTTGGTGGCAGTGGGGGCTCCTACGAGCAGTACTTC.

This clonotype came up many times. V and J are TRBV12-3 or TRBV12-4 and TRBJ1-2; 8 bases line up with TRBD1. The CDR3 extends over 15 amino acids. V dropped 7 bases and J dropped 0; count of bases not matched to a gene: 7. CDR3 in amino acids: CASTPDRVTNYGYTF. The CDR3 DNA is TGTGCCAGCACCCCGGACAGGGTAACTAACTATGGCTACACCTTC.

This clonotype occurred a few times. V is TRBV3-1 and J is TRBJ1-4; D remains unclear. Trimming pared 6 bases from V and 3 bases from J, leaving 11 bases between. This CDR3 is built from 14 residues. CDR1 LGHDT and CDR2 YNNKEL come from the germline V gene (reference sequence). CDR3 sequence reads: CASRQLGSNEKLFF. The CDR3 DNA is TGTGCCAGCAGGCAGCTAGGGTCTAATGAAAAACTGTTTTTT. The variable domain in full, completed from reference TRBV3-1 and TRBJ1-4, reads DTAVSQTPKYLVTQMGNDKSIKCEQNLGHDTMYWYKQDSKKFLKIMFSYNNKELIINETVPNRFSPKSPDKAHLNLHINSLELGDSAVYFCASRQLGSNEKLFFGSGTQLSVL.

Comments on this clonotype: A read error may account for a junction end that differs from germline. The chain joins TRBV20-1 to TRBJ2-7, with 7 bases that match TRBD1. CDR3 length equals 14 residues. Germline loops: CDR1 DFQATT, CDR2 SNEGSKA (reference sequence). The CDR3 is CNARQGEGLYEQYF. In DNA form, the CDR3 reads TGCAATGCTAGACAGGGTGAGGGGTTATACGAGCAGTACTTC.

The chain joins TRBV7-9 to TRBJ2-7, with a possible D match to TRBD2 (6 bases). The CDR3 has 13 residues. Germline V gene data show CDR1 as SEHNR and CDR2 as FQNEAQ (reference sequence). Trimming shortened V by 4 bases and J by 4 bases, and 11 bases separated the two germline ends. The CDR3 coding sequence is TGTGCCAGCAGCTCCCCCGGGAGTTACGAGCAGTACTTC. It encodes CASSSPGSYEQYF.

The sample holds a few counts of this clonotype. CDR3 amino acids: CASSFYSGTGVSPLHF. CDR3 nucleotides: TGTGCCAGCAGCTTCTATTCCGGGACAGGGGTTTCACCCCTCCACTTT. This chain connects TRBV9 to TRBJ1-6; 10 bases match TRBD1. This CDR3 comprises 16 residues. V dropped 4 bases and J dropped 9; count of bases not matched to a gene: 10. Germline V gene sequence: CDR1 SGDLS, CDR2 YYNGEE.

V gene TRBV2 combines with J gene TRBJ1-6, with a weak D call TRBD1 (5 bases). The germline V gene encodes CDR1 SNHLY and CDR2 FYNNEI. With 6 bases removed from V and 3 bases from J, the gap between germline ends came to 12 bases. This CDR3 is built from 15 residues. The CDR3: CASRMTEDYNSPLHF. In DNA, the CDR3 is TGTGCCAGCAGGATGACAGAAGACTATAATTCACCCCTCCACTTT.

The rearrangement uses TRBV4-3 and TRBJ2-2, with D tentatively TRBD1 (7 bases). With 1 base removed from V and 5 bases from J, the gap between germline ends came to 14 bases. The length of the CDR3 is 16 residues. In germline, CDR1 is LGHNA, CDR2 YSLEER. The CDR3 DNA reads as TGCGCCAGCAGCCAAGGCGGGACAGTGGGGACCGGGGAGCTGTTTTTT. Amino acids: CASSQGGTVGTGELFF.

This clonotype was counted ten times or more. The chain recombines TRBV7-8 with TRBJ1-2; D uncertain. The CDR3 spans 15 residues. The germline V and J ends were trimmed by 1 base and 4 bases, with 13 bases remaining between them. Germline V gene sequence: CDR1 SGHVS, CDR2 FQNEAQ. The CDR3 nucleotides are TGTGCCAGCAGCTTAGTATCTGGTCAGGCCTATGGCTACACCTTC. Its translation is CASSLVSGQAYGYTF. Supplemented by reference TRBV7-8 and TRBJ1-2, the full variable domain reads GAGVSQSPRYKVAKRGQDVALRCDPISGHVSLFWYQQALGQGPEFLTYFQNEAQLDKSGLPSDRFFAERPEGSVSTLKIQRTQQEDSAVYLCASSLVSGQAYGYTFGSGTRLTVV.

The rearrangement joins TRBV12-5 to TRBJ2-7, with 9 bases lining up with TRBD1. The CDR3 loop spans 14 amino acids. Germline V gives CDR1 LGHNT, CDR2 FRNRAP. Trimming at V came to 4 bases and at J to 1 base, leaving 2 bases not matched to a gene. CDR3 sequence: CASGWDRASYEQYF. For the CDR3, the DNA is TGTGCTAGTGGTTGGGACAGGGCATCCTACGAGCAGTACTTC.

This clonotype was detected only a few times. The CDR3 nucleotides are TGTGCCGCCACCAGCAGACAGAGGGCCATCTACGAGCAGTACTTC. Amino acid sequence: CAATSRQRAIYEQYF. The V call is TRBV24-1, the J call TRBJ2-7; D assignment may be TRBD1 or TRBD2 (5 bases each). Between the trimmed V and J ends, which lost 12 bases and 3 bases, there was a span of 23 bases. The CDR3 has 15 amino acids. Germline V lookup: CDR1 KGHDR, CDR2 SFDVKD.

The gene calls are TRBV7-2 and TRBJ2-7; D not resolved. Germline lookup yields CDR1 SGHTA and CDR2 FQGNSA. The V and J ends lost 5 bases and 1 base respectively, with 12 bases between them. The length of the CDR3 is 14 residues. The CDR3 loop is CASSAMRVSYEQYF. The CDR3 region has the DNA TGTGCCAGCAGCGCCATGAGAGTTTCCTACGAGCAGTACTTC.

V usage is TRBV4-2 and J usage is TRBJ2-5; TRBD2 matches 8 bases. Looked up from germline, CDR1 is LGHNA and CDR2 is YNFKEQ. The CDR3 length is 15 residues. J lost 2 bases, V lost 1 base, and 3 bases had no gene match. The chain's CDR3 is CASSQAGGGQETQYF. CDR3 sequence (DNA): TGTGCCAGCAGCCAAGCCGGGGGGGGTCAAGAGACCCAGTACTTC.

The J gene is TRBJ2-5, the V gene TRBV5-6; 10 nucleotides align to TRBD1. Germline trimming cut 2 bases from V and 5 bases from J; bases unmatched to any gene: 9. Germline V lookup: CDR1 SGHDT, CDR2 YYEEEE. The CDR3 has 16 residues. The CDR3 region has the DNA TGTGCCAGCAGCTTATCGACAGGGGGCGTCTTGGAGACCCAGTACTTC. It yields the protein CASSLSTGGVLETQYF.

Many counts were recorded for this clonotype. This chain connects TRBV7-9 to TRBJ1-2; no clear D gene. The CDR3 totals 15 residues. CDR1 is SEHNR, CDR2 FQNEAQ, per germline (reference sequence). V was shortened by 2 bases and J by 0 bases, with 10 bases between the two germline ends. The CDR3 bases are TGTGCCAGCAGCTTATCCAGGTCCCCTAACTATGGCTACACCTTC. This encodes CASSLSRSPNYGYTF.

The gene calls are TRBV7-8 and TRBJ1-1; D is perhaps TRBD1 (5 bases). Germline CDR1 SGHVS, CDR2 FQNEAQ. V was pared by 5 bases and J by 4 bases, with 17 bases between. This CDR3 has 15 residues. The DNA of the CDR3 is TGTGCCAGCAGCCCTCATCTGTCAGGGAGCACTGAAGCTTTCTTT. Residues: CASSPHLSGSTEAFF.

This clonotype was seen only a few times. This chain connects TRBV18 to TRBJ1-6; 8 bases align to TRBD1. The germline V gene has CDR1 KGHSH and CDR2 LQKENI. This CDR3 has 16 residues. J gave up 8 bases and V 6 bases, and 12 bases lay outside the gene matches. CDR3 nucleotides: TGTGCCAGCTCGCAGGAAAAGGGACAGGTTGATTCACCCCTCCACTTT. It yields the protein CASSQEKGQVDSPLHF.

This clonotype was observed a handful of times. The gene calls are TRBV7-9 and TRBJ1-2; D is unresolved. The germline V gene encodes CDR1 SEHNR and CDR2 FQNEAQ (reference sequence). Trimming removed 0 bases at V and 0 bases at J, with 5 bases between. This CDR3 region has 14 residues. This chain's CDR3 is CASSLASPNYGYTF. The CDR3 region has the DNA TGTGCCAGCAGCTTAGCATCTCCTAACTATGGCTACACCTTC.

This clonotype was counted only a few times. V and J are TRBV7-8 and TRBJ2-1, with 8 bases fitting TRBD2. This CDR3 has 12 residues. From germline, CDR1 is SGHVS and CDR2 FQNEAQ. The trim removed 0 bases at V and 14 bases at J, leaving 3 bases unmatched. The DNA of the CDR3 is TGTGCCAGCAGCTTAGCTGTAGCGGGGAAGTTCTTC. This sequence encodes CASSLAVAGKFF.

V is TRBV20-1 and J is TRBJ2-3; D gene ambiguous. Trimming stripped 5 bases from V and 4 bases from J, with 13 bases between. Germline CDR1 DFQATT, CDR2 SNEGSKA (reference sequence). There are 13 residues in the CDR3. CDR3 amino acids: CSAPGPSPDTQYF. In DNA form, the CDR3 reads TGCAGTGCTCCCGGACCTTCTCCAGATACGCAGTATTTT.

This clonotype showed up just a few times. The rearrangement joins TRBV30 to TRBJ2-1; D ambiguous. The CDR3 totals 12 residues. Germline-derived CDR1 and CDR2 are GTSNPN and SVGIG (reference sequence). The V end was cut by 2 bases, the J end by 8 bases, with 10 bases between. The CDR3 here is CAWSRQVDEQFF. As DNA, the CDR3 is TGTGCCTGGAGTAGGCAGGTCGATGAGCAGTTCTTC.